These 11 T cell receptor beta chains were all obtained from the same sample, sequenced in a study of identifying expanded T cells in peripheral blood. This table comes from immunoSEQ multiplex PCR, and its TCRdb copy is limited to in-frame clones, with some not included. The sample contains 60,000 to 65,000 clones, around 83% of which appear only once. Sequencing was carried out using blood. The receptors were sampled from a person between 18 and 75 years old in good health.

The rearrangement joins TRBV5-1 to TRBJ2-1, with a possible D match to TRBD2 (5 bases). The V end lost 6 bases, the J end lost 8 bases, and 12 bases lay between the germline ends. This CDR3 contains 12 residues. Germline V gene sequence: CDR1 SGHRS, CDR2 YFSETQ. The CDR3 protein is CASNVVGDEQFF. CDR3 coding DNA: TGCGCCAGCAACGTAGTCGGGGATGAGCAGTTCTTC.

This clone was seen only once. The chain combines TRBV6-1 with TRBJ2-5; D gene unclear. The J call may be incorrect, as the DNA end agrees better with TRBJ2-7. The CDR3 is made up of 15 amino acids. The germline CDR1 and CDR2 sequences are MNHNS and SASEGT. DNA of the CDR3: TGTGCCAGCAGTGAAGCGGCAGGTGGGGTCTACGAGCAGTACTTC. Translated: CASSEAAGGVYEQYF.

The V call is TRBV10-3, the J call TRBJ1-2; possible D gene TRBD1, 5 bases. Per germline, CDR1 ENHRY and CDR2 SYGVKD. V dropped 0 bases and J dropped 4 bases, with 12 bases sitting between them. The CDR3 has 15 amino acids. The CDR3 loop is CAISESVGVVYGYTF. Written as DNA, the CDR3 is TGTGCCATCAGTGAGTCCGTAGGGGTTGTCTATGGCTACACCTTC.

The genes are TRBV2 and TRBJ1-1; no firm D call. Germline V lookup: CDR1 SNHLY, CDR2 FYNNEI. This CDR3 is 13 amino acids long. V lost 1 base, J lost 2 bases, and 5 bases lay in between. CDR3 in DNA: TGTGCCAGCAGTGAAGAGGAAAACACTGAAGCTTTCTTT. Protein sequence: CASSEEENTEAFF.

The chain joins TRBV5-5 to TRBJ2-1; 9 nucleotides align to TRBD2. The CDR3 loop spans 17 amino acids. Germline V gene data show CDR1 as SGHKS and CDR2 as YYEKEE (reference sequence). J gave up 0 bases and V 2 bases, and 6 bases lay outside the gene matches. In DNA form, the CDR3 reads TGTGCCAGCAGCTTATGGCGGGGGGGCCTCTCCTACAATGAGCAGTTCTTC. This codes for CASSLWRGGLSYNEQFF.

The V call is TRBV6-5, the J call TRBJ1-1; D not certain. The V gene's germline CDR1 is MNHEY and CDR2 SVGAGI. CDR3 length equals 13 residues. Trimming took 5 bases from V and 6 from J, leaving 13 bases between them. CDR3 protein: CASSLTAVAEAFF. The CDR3 DNA reads as TGTGCCAGCAGTCTGACTGCCGTGGCTGAAGCTTTCTTT.

The chain has TRBV19 and TRBJ1-5; D is uncertain. Trimming left V 4 bases short and J 3 bases short, with 10 bases between. The CDR3 is 14 residues long. CDR1 and CDR2 from the germline V gene are LNHDA and SQIVND (reference sequence). The CDR3 DNA is TGTGCCAGTAGTAATGGCAGGCCCAATCAGCCCCAGCATTTT. Protein: CASSNGRPNQPQHF.

This sequence joins TRBV19 and TRBJ1-1; TRBD1 aligns across 8 bases. Losses at the gene ends were 3 bases for V and 4 bases for J; bases not matched to a gene: 7. The CDR3 consists of 15 residues. Germline V gives CDR1 LNHDA, CDR2 SQIVND (reference sequence). CDR3 in amino acids: CASSMPPGGGTEAFF. In DNA, the CDR3 is TGTGCCAGTAGTATGCCCCCAGGGGGCGGCACTGAAGCTTTCTTT.

The CDR3 reads CATSREDGMNTEAFF. DNA for the CDR3: TGTGCCACCAGCAGAGAAGACGGCATGAACACTGAAGCTTTCTTT. The chain has TRBV15 and TRBJ1-1; D is unclear. The CDR3 has 15 residues. From germline, CDR1 is LNHNV and CDR2 YYDKDF (reference sequence). V was clipped by 0 bases and J by 0 bases, with 8 bases between them.

The rearrangement links TRBV10-1 to TRBJ2-3, with 7 bases fitting TRBD2. Germline lookup yields CDR1 WNHNN and CDR2 SYGVQD (reference sequence). J was trimmed by 5 bases and V by 5 bases; bases with no gene match: 10. The CDR3 extends over 15 amino acids. The CDR3 bases are TGCGCCAGCAGTAGGACGGCTAGCGGCCAAGATACGCAGTATTTT. It is translated as CASSRTASGQDTQYF.

The V and J genes are TRBV2 and TRBJ2-1; 9 bases match TRBD2. CDR1 and CDR2 from the germline V gene are SNHLY and FYNNEI. The CDR3 runs to 15 residues. Trimming cost V 1 base and J 7 bases; bases outside gene matches: 5. The CDR3 region is CASSEGRGGLNEQFF. The CDR3 coding sequence is TGTGCCAGCAGTGAAGGGCGGGGGGGCCTTAATGAGCAGTTCTTC.